The 9 T cell receptor beta chains below were found in one sample sequenced in a study of cytomegalovirus exposure and HLA in healthy donors. PCR employed 60 Vbeta and 13 Jbeta primers. Sequencing used immunoSEQ multiplex PCR; TCRdb keeps in-frame clones, though not all of them. The table has hundreds of thousands of clones, 80% to 90% seen once. The sequenced material came from PBMCs. Receptors originate from a woman aged 18-30 years in good health and CMV-seronegative.

This chain joins TRBV18 and TRBJ2-5, with D unresolved. V lost 1 base and J 5 bases, leaving 8 bases between the germline ends. CDR3 length equals 13 residues. Germline loops: CDR1 KGHSH, CDR2 LQKENI. The DNA for the CDR3 is TGTGCCAGCTCACCACTCCCGGGTGAGACCCAGTACTTC. It codes for CASSPLPGETQYF.

For the CDR3, the DNA is TGTGCCAGCAGCAAAACAGAGGGTATCTCACCCCTCCACTTT. This gives the protein CASSKTEGISPLHF. The chain has TRBV6-5 and TRBJ1-6; D is undetermined. Germline lookup yields CDR1 MNHEY and CDR2 SVGAGI. CDR3 length: 14 residues. Trimming pared 6 bases from V and 10 bases from J, leaving 16 bases between.

CDR3 sequence: CASSEPYRLNAYF. Here the CDR3 DNA reads TGTGCCAGCAGTGAACCTTACAGGCTGAATGCGTACTTC. The genes are TRBV6-1 and TRBJ2-4, with D possibly being TRBD1 (5 bases). Germline CDR1 reads MNHNS; CDR2 reads SASEGT. Trimming took off 2 bases at V and 15 bases at J, with 17 bases between the two ends. This CDR3 has 13 amino acids.

The genes are TRBV9 and TRBJ2-3, with TRBD2 identical over 7 bases. V shed 1 base and J 2 bases; nucleotides not matched to a gene: 10. The CDR3 consists of 17 residues. Germline loops: CDR1 SGDLS, CDR2 YYNGEE. CDR3 sequence: CASSVRDYPSATDTQYF. The CDR3 DNA follows: TGTGCCAGCAGCGTAAGGGACTACCCATCGGCCACAGATACGCAGTATTTT.

The rearrangement joins TRBV19 to TRBJ2-7, with 9 bases lining up with TRBD1. The J segment lost 0 bases and the V segment lost 5 bases, leaving 5 bases of the junction unmatched. This CDR3 contains 15 residues. CDR1 is LNHDA, CDR2 SQIVND, per germline (reference sequence). The DNA of the CDR3 is TGTGCCAGTAGTTCGATGGACAGGGGCTCCTACGAGCAGTACTTC. Translation: CASSSMDRGSYEQYF. Based on the CDR3 plus reference TRBV19 and TRBJ2-7, the full variable domain is DGGITQSPKYLFRKEGQNVTLSCEQNLNHDAMYWYRQDPGQGLRLIYYSQIVNDFQKGDIAEGYSVSREKKESFPLTVTSAQKNPTAFYLCASSSMDRGSYEQYFGPGTRLTVT.

The chain uses TRBV15 and TRBJ1-2; the D gene is possibly TRBD1 (6 bases). CDR3 length: 17 amino acids. The germline V and J ends were trimmed by 0 bases and 0 bases, with 14 bases remaining between them. Germline V gives CDR1 LNHNV, CDR2 YYDKDF (reference sequence). CDR3 bases: TGTGCCACCAGCAGAGATCCGGGCAGGGGCGCTAACTATGGCTACACCTTC. The encoded protein is CATSRDPGRGANYGYTF.

This chain joins TRBV5-4 and TRBJ2-3; 8 nucleotides align to TRBD1. This CDR3 region has 15 residues. Trimming at V came to 1 base and at J to 0 bases, leaving 1 base not matched to a gene. Germline V CDR1 and CDR2: SGHNT, YYREEE (reference sequence). CDR3 in amino acids: CASSLWDRSTDTQYF. In nucleotides, the CDR3 is TGTGCCAGCAGCTTGTGGGACAGGAGCACAGATACGCAGTATTTT.

The chain has TRBV9 and TRBJ1-4; D might be TRBD1 (5 bases). This CDR3 has 15 amino acids. The germline V gene encodes CDR1 SGDLS and CDR2 YYNGEE. V lost 3 bases, J lost 0 bases, and 9 bases lay in between. The CDR3 DNA reads as TGTGCCAGCAGCGAAGGGACTGCAACTAATGAAAAACTGTTTTTT. Translation: CASSEGTATNEKLFF. Full variable domain (outside the CDR3, taken from reference TRBV9 and TRBJ1-4): DSGVTQTPKHLITATGQRVTLRCSPRSGDLSVYWYQQSLDQGLQFLIQYYNGEERAKGNILERFSAQQFPDLHSELNLSSLELGDSALYFCASSEGTATNEKLFFGSGTQLSVL.

The CDR3 DNA sequence: TGTGCCACCGGACAGGGGGGCACCGGGGAGCTGTTTTTT. It yields the protein CATGQGGTGELFF. The chain recombines TRBV19 with TRBJ2-2; 10 bases are a match to TRBD1. The trim removed 10 bases at V and 4 bases at J, leaving 3 bases unmatched. This CDR3 region has 13 residues. CDR1 LNHDA and CDR2 SQIVND come from the germline V gene (reference sequence).